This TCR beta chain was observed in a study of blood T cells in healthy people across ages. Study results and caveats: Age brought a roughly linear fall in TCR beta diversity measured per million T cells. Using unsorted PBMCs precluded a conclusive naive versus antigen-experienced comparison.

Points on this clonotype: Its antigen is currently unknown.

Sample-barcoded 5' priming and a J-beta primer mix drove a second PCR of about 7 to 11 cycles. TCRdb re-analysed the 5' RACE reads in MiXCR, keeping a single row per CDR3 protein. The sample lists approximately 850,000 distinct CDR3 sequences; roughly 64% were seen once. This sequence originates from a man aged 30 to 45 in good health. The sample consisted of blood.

As DNA, the CDR3 is TGTGCCAGCAAGCTAGCGGTAAAAGAGACCCAGTACTTC. Encoded protein: CASKLAVKETQYF. The chain uses TRBV6-5 and TRBJ2-7; TRBD2 aligns across 7 bases. TRBJ2-5 matches the DNA end more closely, so the J call is doubtful. Germline V lookup: CDR1 MNHEY, CDR2 SVGAGI. CDR3 length: 13 residues.